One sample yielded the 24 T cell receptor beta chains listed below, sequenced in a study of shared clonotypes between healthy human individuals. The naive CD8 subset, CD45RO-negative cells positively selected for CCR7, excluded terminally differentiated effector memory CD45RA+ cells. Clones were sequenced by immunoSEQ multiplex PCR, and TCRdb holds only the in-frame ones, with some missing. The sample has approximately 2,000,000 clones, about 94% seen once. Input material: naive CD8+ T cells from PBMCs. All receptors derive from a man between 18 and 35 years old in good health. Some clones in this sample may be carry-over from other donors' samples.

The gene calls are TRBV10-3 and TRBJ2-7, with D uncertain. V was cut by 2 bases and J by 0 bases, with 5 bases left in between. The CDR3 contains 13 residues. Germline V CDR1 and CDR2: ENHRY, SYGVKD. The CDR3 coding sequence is TGTGCCATCAGTGAGGACGGCTCCTACGAGCAGTACTTC. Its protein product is CAISEDGSYEQYF.

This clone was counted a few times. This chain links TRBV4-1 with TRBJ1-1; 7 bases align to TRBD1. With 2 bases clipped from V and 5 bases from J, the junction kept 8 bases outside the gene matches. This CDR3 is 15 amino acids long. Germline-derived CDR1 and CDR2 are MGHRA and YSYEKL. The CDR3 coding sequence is TGCGCCAGCAGCCAAACCCGACAGGGTACGACTGAAGCTTTCTTT. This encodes CASSQTRQGTTEAFF.

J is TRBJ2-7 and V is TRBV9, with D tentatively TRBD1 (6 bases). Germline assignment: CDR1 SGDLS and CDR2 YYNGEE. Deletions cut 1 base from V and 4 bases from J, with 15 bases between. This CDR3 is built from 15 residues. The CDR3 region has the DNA TGTGCCAGCAGCGTACGGGACACACTCCTGTACGAGCAGTACTTC. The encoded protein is CASSVRDTLLYEQYF.

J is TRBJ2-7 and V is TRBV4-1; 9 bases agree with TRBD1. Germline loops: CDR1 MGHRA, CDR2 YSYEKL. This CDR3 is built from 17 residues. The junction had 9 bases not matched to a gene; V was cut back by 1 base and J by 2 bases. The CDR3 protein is CASSQVRRTGDTYEQYF. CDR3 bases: TGCGCCAGCAGCCAAGTTCGGAGGACAGGGGACACCTACGAGCAGTACTTC.

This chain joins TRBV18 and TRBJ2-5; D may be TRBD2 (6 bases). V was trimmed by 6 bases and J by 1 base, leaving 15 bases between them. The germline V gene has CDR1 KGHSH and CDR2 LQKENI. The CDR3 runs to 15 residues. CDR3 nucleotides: TGTGCCAGCTCGCCCCGGTTGCGGGGCCAAGAGACCCAGTACTTC. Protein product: CASSPRLRGQETQYF. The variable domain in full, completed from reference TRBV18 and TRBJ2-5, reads NAGVMQNPRHLVRRRGQEARLRCSPMKGHSHVYWYRQLPEEGLKFMVYLQKENIIDESGMPKERFSAEFPKEGPSILRIQQVVRGDSAAYFCASSPRLRGQETQYFGPGTRLLVL.

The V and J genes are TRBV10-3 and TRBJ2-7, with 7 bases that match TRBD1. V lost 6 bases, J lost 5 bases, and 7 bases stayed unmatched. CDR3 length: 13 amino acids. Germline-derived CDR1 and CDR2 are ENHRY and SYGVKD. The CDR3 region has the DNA TGTGCCATCAGGACAGGGCAGTGGGACGAGCAGTACTTC. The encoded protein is CAIRTGQWDEQYF.

The CDR3 DNA reads TGCGCCAGCAGCCAACGTTTAAAGAGTGGGAGGATCACCGGGGAGCTGTTTTTT. It encodes CASSQRLKSGRITGELFF. This chain joins TRBV4-3 and TRBJ2-2; D may be TRBD2 (6 bases). The CDR3 extends over 18 amino acids. From germline, CDR1 is LGHNA and CDR2 YSLEER. Deletions cut 2 bases from V and 4 bases from J, with 20 bases between.

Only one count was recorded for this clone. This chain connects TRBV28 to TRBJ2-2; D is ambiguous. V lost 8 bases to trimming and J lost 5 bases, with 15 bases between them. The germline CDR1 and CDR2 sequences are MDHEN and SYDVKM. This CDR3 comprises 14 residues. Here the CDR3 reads CASRRYEETGELFF. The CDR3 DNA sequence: TGTGCCAGCCGGCGGTACGAGGAAACCGGGGAGCTGTTTTTT.

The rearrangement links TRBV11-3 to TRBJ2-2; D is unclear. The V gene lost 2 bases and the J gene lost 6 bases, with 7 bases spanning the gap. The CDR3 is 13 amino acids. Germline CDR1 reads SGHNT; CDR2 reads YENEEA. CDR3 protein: CASSLSESGELFF. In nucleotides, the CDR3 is TGTGCCAGCAGCTTAAGCGAATCCGGGGAGCTGTTTTTT.

For the CDR3, the DNA is TGCAGCGTCCGCGGGGGGGCCATACTTCCCTACGAGCAGTACTTC. Amino acid sequence: CSVRGGAILPYEQYF. V is TRBV29-1 and J is TRBJ2-7; TRBD2 agrees at 9 bases. The V gene's germline CDR1 is SQVTM and CDR2 ANQGSEA. This CDR3 is 15 amino acids long. V was clipped by 6 bases and J by 2 bases; unmatched bases: 11.

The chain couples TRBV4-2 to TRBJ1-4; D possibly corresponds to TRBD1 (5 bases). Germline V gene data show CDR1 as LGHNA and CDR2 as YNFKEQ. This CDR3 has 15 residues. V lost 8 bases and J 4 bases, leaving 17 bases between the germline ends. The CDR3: CASATFRGGNEKLFF. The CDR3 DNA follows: TGTGCCAGCGCTACTTTTAGGGGTGGTAATGAAAAACTGTTTTTT.

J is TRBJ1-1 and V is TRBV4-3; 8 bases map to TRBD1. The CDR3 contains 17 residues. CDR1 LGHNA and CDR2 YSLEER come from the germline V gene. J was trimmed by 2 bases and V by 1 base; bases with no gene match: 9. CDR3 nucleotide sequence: TGCGCCAGCAGCCAAGCTGCAGGGGGCTACCTTAACACTGAAGCTTTCTTT. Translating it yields CASSQAAGGYLNTEAFF.

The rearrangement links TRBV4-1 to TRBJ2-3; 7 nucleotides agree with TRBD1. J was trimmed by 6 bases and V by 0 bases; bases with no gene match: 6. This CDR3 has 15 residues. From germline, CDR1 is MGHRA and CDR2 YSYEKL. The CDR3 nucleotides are TGCGCCAGCAGCCAAGACCACAGGGGCATGGATACGCAGTATTTT. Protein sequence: CASSQDHRGMDTQYF.

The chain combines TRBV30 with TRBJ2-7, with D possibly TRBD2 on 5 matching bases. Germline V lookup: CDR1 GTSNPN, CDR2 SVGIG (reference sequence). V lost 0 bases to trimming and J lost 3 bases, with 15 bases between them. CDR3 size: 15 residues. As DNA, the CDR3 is TGTGCCTGGAGTGTAATTTCCGGGGAACTCTACGAGCAGTACTTC. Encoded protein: CAWSVISGELYEQYF.

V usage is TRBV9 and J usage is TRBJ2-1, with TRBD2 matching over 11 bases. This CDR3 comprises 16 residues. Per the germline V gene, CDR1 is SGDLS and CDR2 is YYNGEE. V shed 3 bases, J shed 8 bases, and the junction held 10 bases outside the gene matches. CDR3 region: CASSDSTSGSAYEQFF. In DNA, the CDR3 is TGTGCCAGCAGCGACTCCACTAGCGGGAGTGCCTATGAGCAGTTCTTC.

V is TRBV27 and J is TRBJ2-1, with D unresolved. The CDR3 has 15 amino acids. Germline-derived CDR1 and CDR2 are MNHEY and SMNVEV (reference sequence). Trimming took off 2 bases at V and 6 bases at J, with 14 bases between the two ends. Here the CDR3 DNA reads TGTGCCAGCAGTTTAGCCCCCGGGTCTACCAATGAGCAGTTCTTC. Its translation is CASSLAPGSTNEQFF.

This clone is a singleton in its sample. The DNA for the CDR3 is TGTGCCAGCAGCGTAGGCCCTTGGGAGCGAGATACGCAGTATTTT. Translated, it gives CASSVGPWERDTQYF. The chain has TRBV9 and TRBJ2-3; a weak D match, TRBD2 (5 bases). Germline-derived CDR1 and CDR2 are SGDLS and YYNGEE. The V and J ends lost 0 bases and 5 bases respectively, with 13 bases between them. The CDR3 contains 15 residues.

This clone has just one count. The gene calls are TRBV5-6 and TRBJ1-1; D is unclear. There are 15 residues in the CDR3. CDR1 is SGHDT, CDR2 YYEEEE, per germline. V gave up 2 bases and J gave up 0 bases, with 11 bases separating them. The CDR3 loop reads CASSFGPTMNTEAFF. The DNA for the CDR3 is TGTGCCAGCAGCTTCGGCCCGACCATGAACACTGAAGCTTTCTTT.

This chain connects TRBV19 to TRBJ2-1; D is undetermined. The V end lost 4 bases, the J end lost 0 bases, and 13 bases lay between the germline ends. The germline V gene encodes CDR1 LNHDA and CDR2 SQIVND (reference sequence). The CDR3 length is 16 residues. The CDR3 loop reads CASSNWRKSSYNEQFF. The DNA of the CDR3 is TGTGCCAGTAGTAATTGGCGCAAGAGCTCCTACAATGAGCAGTTCTTC.

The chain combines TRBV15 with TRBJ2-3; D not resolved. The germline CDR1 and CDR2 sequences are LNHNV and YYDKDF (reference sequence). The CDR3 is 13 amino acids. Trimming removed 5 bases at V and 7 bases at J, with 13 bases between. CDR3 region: CATSGSRSYTQYF. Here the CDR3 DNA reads TGTGCCACCAGCGGCTCTAGATCTTATACGCAGTATTTT.

The CDR3 region is CASSPLVKSGESYEQYF. The CDR3 DNA is TGTGCCAGCAGTCCCCTGGTTAAGAGCGGGGAATCCTACGAGCAGTACTTC. V is TRBV27 and J is TRBJ2-7, with 7 bases that match TRBD2. With V trimmed by 5 bases and J by 1 base, 14 bases remained unmatched. Looked up from germline, CDR1 is MNHEY and CDR2 is SMNVEV (reference sequence). CDR3 length: 17 residues.

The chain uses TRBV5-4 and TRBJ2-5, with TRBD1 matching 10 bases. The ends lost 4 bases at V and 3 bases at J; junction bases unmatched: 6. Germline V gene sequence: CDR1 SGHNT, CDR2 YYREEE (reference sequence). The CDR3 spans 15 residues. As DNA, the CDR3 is TGTGCCAGCAGCCACAGACAGGGGGCTGAAGAGACCCAGTACTTC. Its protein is CASSHRQGAEETQYF. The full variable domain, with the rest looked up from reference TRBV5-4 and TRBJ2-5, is ETGVTQSPTHLIKTRGQQVTLRCSSQSGHNTVSWYQQALGQGPQFIFQYYREEENGRGNFPPRFSGLQFPNYSSELNVNALELDDSALYLCASSHRQGAEETQYFGPGTRLLVL.

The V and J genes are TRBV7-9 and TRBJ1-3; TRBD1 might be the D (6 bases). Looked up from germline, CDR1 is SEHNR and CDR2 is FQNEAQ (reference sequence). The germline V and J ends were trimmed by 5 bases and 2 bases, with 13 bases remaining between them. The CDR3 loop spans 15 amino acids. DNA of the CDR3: TGTGCCAGCAGCGACTGGGACAATACTGGAAACACCATATATTTT. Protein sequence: CASSDWDNTGNTIYF.

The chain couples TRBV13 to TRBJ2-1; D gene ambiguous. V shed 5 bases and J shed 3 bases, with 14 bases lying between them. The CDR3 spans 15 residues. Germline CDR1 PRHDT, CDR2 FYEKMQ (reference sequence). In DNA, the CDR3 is TGTGCCAGCAGCCCAGGTAGGGTCCTCTACAATGAGCAGTTCTTC. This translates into CASSPGRVLYNEQFF. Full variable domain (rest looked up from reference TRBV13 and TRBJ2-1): AAGVIQSPRHLIKEKRETATLKCYPIPRHDTVYWYQQGPGQDPQFLISFYEKMQSDKGSIPDRFSAQQFSDYHSELNMSSLELGDSALYFCASSPGRVLYNEQFFGPGTRLTVL.